This TCR beta chain was documented in a study of T cells in Graves' hyperthyroidism and ophthalmopathy. Ophthalmopathy patients all had a Clinical Activity Score of at least 3, a NOSPECS grade of at least 4 and disease under 3 months old. A patient was excluded if there was uncontrolled infection, other autoimmune disease, pregnancy or lactation. Together with thyroid ultrasound, orbital computed tomography, serum thyroxine and TRAb, clinical symptoms were used for diagnoses. TCR beta CDR3 sequences were amplified from RNA transcripts. With the HTBI primer set, the TCR CDR3 went through a first round of RT-PCR. One entry per CDR3 protein, called by TCRdb with MiXCR from the multiplex PCR reads. The table includes about 250,000 distinct CDR3 sequences, approximately 24% detected once. This clonotype was picked up many times. The germline V gene has CDR1 SGHRS and CDR2 YFSETQ. CDR3 length equals 15 residues. With 0 bases clipped from V and 4 bases from J, the junction kept 5 bases outside the gene matches.

This clonotype was obtained from a middle-aged woman with Graves' ophthalmopathy. The V call is TRBV5-1, the J call TRBJ1-1; 8 bases are shared with TRBD1. Sequenced sample: blood. The CDR3 region is CASSLDRDRTTEAFF. The CDR3 DNA reads TGCGCCAGCAGCTTGGACAGGGACAGGACCACTGAAGCTTTCTTT.